A single sample gave rise to the 3 T cell receptor beta chains below, sequenced in a study of glioma-infiltrating T cells. Using RNA template, CDR3s of TCR alpha and beta were amplified with iRepertoire arm-PCR. Using its own MiXCR run on the multiplex PCR reads, TCRdb lists one record per CDR3 protein. The table records roughly 120,000 distinct CDR3 sequences, approximately 25% of them present only once. Sequenced: glioma tissue, nonneoplastic brain tissue, or PBMCs (not recorded which). The receptors were gathered from a human donor with low-grade glioma or glioblastoma, undergoing nonglioma brain surgery, or in good health (not recorded which).

This clonotype was counted only a few times. Possible read error: a much larger clone is one base away. The CDR3 loop reads CASGLAERGLQETQYF. In nucleotides, the CDR3 is TGTGCCAGCGGCTTAGCGGAGCGGGGACTACAAGAGACCCAGTACTTC. J is TRBJ2-5 and V is TRBV7-8, with 7 bases aligning to TRBD2. The CDR3 runs 16 residues. Germline V lookup: CDR1 SGHVS, CDR2 FQNEAQ.

Many counts were recorded for this clonotype. The rearrangement joins TRBV6-1 to TRBJ1-2; the match to TRBD1 covers 8 bases. The CDR3 is 13 amino acids. Germline V lookup: CDR1 MNHNS, CDR2 SASEGT. Trimming took 8 bases from V and 5 from J; bases not matched to a gene: 7. CDR3 nucleotides: TGTGCCAGCTGTATGGACAGGGATTATGGCTACACCTTC. The encoded protein is CASCMDRDYGYTF.

This clonotype was detected once. This may arise from a read error, as a much more abundant clone is one base away. J is TRBJ2-2 and V is TRBV28; D is uncertain. The CDR3 has 15 residues. CDR1 and CDR2 (germline): MDHEN, SYDVKM. V was cut by 9 bases and J by 0 bases, with 14 bases left in between. Here the CDR3 reads CARTASSANTGELFF. CDR3 nucleotide sequence: TGTGCCAGAACCGCGTCGTCCGCGAACACCGGGGAGCTGTTTTTT.